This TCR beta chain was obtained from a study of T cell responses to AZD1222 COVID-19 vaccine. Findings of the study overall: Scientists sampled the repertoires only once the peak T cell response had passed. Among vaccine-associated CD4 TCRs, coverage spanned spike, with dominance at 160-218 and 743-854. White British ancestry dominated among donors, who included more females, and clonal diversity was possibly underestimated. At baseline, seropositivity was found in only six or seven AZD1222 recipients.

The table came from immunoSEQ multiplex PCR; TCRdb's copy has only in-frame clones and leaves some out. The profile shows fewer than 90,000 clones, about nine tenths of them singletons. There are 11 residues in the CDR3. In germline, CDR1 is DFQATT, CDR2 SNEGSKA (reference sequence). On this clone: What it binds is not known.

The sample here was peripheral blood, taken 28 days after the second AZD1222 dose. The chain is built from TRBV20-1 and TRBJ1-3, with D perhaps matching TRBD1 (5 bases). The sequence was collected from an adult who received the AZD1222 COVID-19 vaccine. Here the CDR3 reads CSGGSGNTIYF. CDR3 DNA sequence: TGCAGCGGGGGCTCTGGAAACACCATATATTTT.